The clone carrying this T cell receptor (beta chain) is a singleton in its sample. Its specificity is not known. This sample is part of a study of a mutant IDH1 vaccine in newly diagnosed glioma. Across the whole study: Prior therapy was radiotherapy, temozolomide, or both; most received both.

The CDR3 length is 14 residues. Germline V gene sequence: CDR1 MDHEN, CDR2 SYDVKM. The V gene lost 7 bases and the J gene lost 0 bases, with 9 bases spanning the gap. Regarding time point: baseline, week 1 (first vaccination visit). Treatment described: pre-vaccination baseline after standard-of-care therapy. The study enrolled donors with new WHO grade 3 or 4 IDH1-mutant, ATRX-lost astrocytomas. Sequencing was performed with immunoSEQ multiplex PCR; in TCRdb, only in-frame clones are kept and a portion is missing. Here the sample spans tens of thousands of clones, 79% being singletons. Study-wide findings and caveats: Of all patients, 93.3% showed vaccine-induced immune responses. Alterations occurring in top peripheral T cell clonotypes seemed unrelated to pseudoprogression.

This clonotype was obtained from a man aged 50-60 years with glioma. The rearrangement joins TRBV28 to TRBJ1-4; D is unresolved. Specimen: PBMCs, collected from a glioma patient treated with radiotherapy, temozolomide or both. CDR3 sequence (DNA): TGTGCCAGCACCGAGGCAGCAACTAATGAAAAACTGTTTTTT. This codes for CASTEAATNEKLFF.